The clone carrying this TCR beta chain has a single count. The antigen remains unidentified. The entry originates in a study of shared clonotypes between healthy human individuals. Naive CD8 cells lacked CD45RO and underwent positive selection for CCR7, leaving out terminally differentiated effector memory CD45RA+ cells. General observations from the study: The generation probabilities recorded for non-shared clonotypes fell below those of clonotypes shared by all four donors.

Measured with immunoSEQ multiplex PCR; TCRdb has only the in-frame clones, and not every one. The table lists roughly 2,000,000 clones, 90% to 95% of them singletons. The TCR sequence derives from a man between 18 and 29 years old in good health. Some clones in this sample may be carry-over from other donors' samples. The source material was naive CD8+ T cells from PBMCs.

In nucleotides, the CDR3 is TGTGCCAGCAGCACCTACAGGGCCAGCAATGAGCAGTTCTTC. This encodes CASSTYRASNEQFF. V is TRBV13 and J is TRBJ2-1, with D perhaps TRBD1 (6 bases). The CDR3 consists of 14 residues. Germline assignment: CDR1 PRHDT and CDR2 FYEKMQ (reference sequence). V lost 5 bases and J lost 6, with 14 bases in between.